Below, 22 T cell receptor beta chains from the same sample are listed, as sequenced in a study of T-cell reconstitution after alpha-beta-depleted transplantation in children. During its preparation, the TCRbeta library received unique molecular identifiers. A single record per CDR3 protein comes from TCRdb applying MiXCR to the PCR reads. The data hold 280,000 or so distinct CDR3 sequences, with approximately 10% observed a single time. Sequenced material: peripheral blood, taken 180 days after TCRalphabeta/CD19-depleted stem cell transplant. Receptors originate from a male patient between 2 and 9 years old who had a stem cell transplant for chronic granulomatous disease, so the T cells may come from the graft donor.

This clonotype came up many times. The chain recombines TRBV10-2 with TRBJ2-7; the D is unclear. V was cut by 8 bases and J by 5 bases, with 4 bases left in between. CDR3 length: 9 amino acids. Germline V lookup: CDR1 WSHSY, CDR2 SAAADI. CDR3 sequence reads: CASGHEQYF. Written as DNA, the CDR3 is TGCGCCAGCGGCCACGAGCAGTACTTC.

In regard to this clonotype: A read error may explain this, as a much larger clone is one base away. The chain combines TRBV28 with TRBJ2-7; TRBD1 matches at 7 bases. CDR1 is MDHEN and CDR2 is SYDVKM in the germline V gene. This CDR3 contains 15 residues. The CDR3 reads CASSRLTGVPYELYF. CDR3 in DNA: TGTGCCAGCAGTCGGTTAACAGGGGTCCCCTACGAGCTGTACTTC.

This clonotype has ten or more counts. This chain connects TRBV3-1 to TRBJ2-7; D is uncertain. The CDR3 is made up of 14 amino acids. Trimming took 0 bases from V and 9 from J, leaving 15 bases between them. CDR1 and CDR2 (germline): LGHDT, YNNKEL (reference sequence). In DNA form, the CDR3 reads TGTGCCAGCAGCCAAGATTTTGTCCGCCATGGGCAGTACTTC. It yields the protein CASSQDFVRHGQYF.

At least ten counts were recorded for this clonotype. The chain employs TRBV6-5 and TRBJ2-2; either TRBD1 or TRBD2 may fit D (5 bases each). CDR3 length equals 18 residues. CDR1 MNHEY and CDR2 SVGAGI come from the germline V gene. Trimming left V 0 bases short and J 2 bases short, with 16 bases between. In DNA form, the CDR3 reads TGTGCCAGCAGTTACTCGTTCGCCGGGGCTAGTAACACCGGGGAGCTGTTTTTT. It yields the protein CASSYSFAGASNTGELFF.

This sequence joins TRBV6-5 and TRBJ2-3; perhaps TRBD2 as D (6 bases). V lost 8 bases and J 0 bases, leaving 6 bases between the germline ends. The CDR3 loop spans 12 amino acids. The germline V gene encodes CDR1 MNHEY and CDR2 SVGAGI. The CDR3 DNA reads TGTGCCAGCGGGAGGAGCACAGATACGCAGTATTTT. Translated, it gives CASGRSTDTQYF.

This clonotype was picked up many times. V usage is TRBV5-6 and J usage is TRBJ1-5; 7 nucleotides match TRBD1. CDR3 length equals 14 residues. The germline V gene encodes CDR1 SGHDT and CDR2 YYEEEE. The V gene end was trimmed by 4 bases and the J gene end by 3 bases; junction bases not matched to a gene: 4. In DNA form, the CDR3 reads TGTGCCAGCAGCCTACAGGGGATCAATCAGCCCCAGCATTTT. Translation gives CASSLQGINQPQHF.

This clonotype has ten or more counts. The chain carries TRBV5-1 and TRBJ2-1; 12 bases align to TRBD2. The CDR3 covers 15 residues. Germline loops: CDR1 SGHRS, CDR2 YFSETQ. Trimming took 2 bases from V and 8 from J; bases not matched to a gene: 5. The CDR3 region has the DNA TGCGCCAGCAGCTTAGGACTAGCGGGGATCGATGAGCAGTTCTTC. This gives the protein CASSLGLAGIDEQFF.

This clonotype was detected ten times or more. This rearrangement joins TRBV20-1 to TRBJ2-1, with D perhaps TRBD1 (5 bases). Deletions cut 3 bases from V and 7 bases from J, with 13 bases between. Germline loops: CDR1 DFQATT, CDR2 SNEGSKA (reference sequence). The CDR3 contains 13 residues. The CDR3 region has the DNA TGCAGTGCTAGCGGATGGGGCAAAAATGAGCAGTTCTTC. This codes for CSASGWGKNEQFF.

This clonotype was seen many times. The chain couples TRBV11-2 to TRBJ2-1; 7 positions agree with TRBD1. The CDR3 is made up of 14 amino acids. V lost 1 base to trimming and J lost 9 bases; unmatched junction nucleotides: 6. Germline V lookup: CDR1 SGHAT, CDR2 FQNNGV. CDR3 protein: CASSLVQQGFEQFF. The DNA of the CDR3 is TGTGCCAGCAGCTTAGTACAACAGGGGTTTGAGCAGTTCTTC.

This clonotype was recorded many times. The chain is built from TRBV5-1 and TRBJ2-5; weak D call: TRBD2 (7 bases). The CDR3 spans 15 residues. Germline V gene lookup returns CDR1 SGHRS and CDR2 YFSETQ. Trimming left V 0 bases short and J 1 base short, with 10 bases between. Here the CDR3 DNA reads TGCGCCAGCAGCTTGGAGGCGGGGGCCCAAGAGACCCAGTACTTC. Translated: CASSLEAGAQETQYF.

There are a few counts of this clonotype. The rearrangement links TRBV30 to TRBJ2-5; D is unclear. Germline V gene data show CDR1 as GTSNPN and CDR2 as SVGIG (reference sequence). V gave up 2 bases and J gave up 5 bases, with 6 bases separating them. There are 11 residues in the CDR3. The CDR3 is CAWSPKETQYF. The CDR3 nucleotides read TGTGCCTGGAGTCCTAAGGAGACCCAGTACTTC.

This clonotype was detected ten times or more. The J gene is TRBJ1-2, the V gene TRBV7-9, with D uncertain. The CDR3 contains 13 residues. Trimming left V 1 base short and J 8 bases short, with 11 bases between. Germline-derived CDR1 and CDR2 are SEHNR and FQNEAQ (reference sequence). The CDR3 DNA reads as TGTGCCAGCAGCTTAGACCTCGCCCAAGGCTACACCTTC. It is translated as CASSLDLAQGYTF.

This clonotype was recorded at least ten times. The J gene is TRBJ2-3, the V gene TRBV20-1; 12 positions agree with TRBD2. CDR1 is DFQATT and CDR2 is SNEGSKA in the germline V gene (reference sequence). CDR3 size: 16 residues. This chain's CDR3 is CTSRRLAGGLGDTQYF. DNA of the CDR3: TGCACCTCCCGCAGGCTAGCGGGAGGGTTGGGAGATACGCAGTATTTT.

This clonotype came up many times. V usage is TRBV7-3 and J usage is TRBJ2-2; D uncertain. With 2 bases removed from V and 2 bases from J, the gap between germline ends came to 9 bases. Looked up from germline, CDR1 is SGHTA and CDR2 is FQGTGA. This CDR3 has 15 amino acids. In DNA form, the CDR3 reads TGTGCCAGCAGCTTACTCGGAATAAACACCGGGGAGCTGTTTTTT. Encoded protein: CASSLLGINTGELFF.

V and J are TRBV6-5 and TRBJ1-4; D is possibly TRBD1 (6 bases). The V gene lost 6 bases and the J gene lost 6 bases, with 14 bases spanning the gap. Germline V gene data show CDR1 as MNHEY and CDR2 as SVGAGI. The CDR3 is made up of 14 amino acids. The CDR3 DNA reads as TGTGCCAGCAGCCACTCGCCAGGGGATGAAAAACTGTTTTTT. Translation gives CASSHSPGDEKLFF.

This clonotype was recorded at least ten times. The chain couples TRBV4-1 to TRBJ2-5; 10 nucleotides align to TRBD2. V dropped 0 bases and J dropped 4; count of bases not matched to a gene: 8. The length of the CDR3 is 17 residues. The germline V gene encodes CDR1 MGHRA and CDR2 YSYEKL. The CDR3 bases are TGCGCCAGCAGCCAAGATTCCAGCGGGGGGGCCCGAGAGACCCAGTACTTC. Protein product: CASSQDSSGGARETQYF.

This clonotype has a handful of counts. The rearrangement joins TRBV6-1 to TRBJ2-2; no reliable D call. Trimming pared 6 bases from V and 8 bases from J, leaving 13 bases between. This CDR3 has 13 residues. Germline-derived CDR1 and CDR2 are MNHNS and SASEGT. CDR3: CASREVQPGELFF. CDR3 nucleotide sequence: TGTGCCAGCAGAGAGGTTCAACCGGGGGAGCTGTTTTTT.

The V gene is TRBV5-1, the J gene TRBJ2-6, with D tentatively TRBD1 (5 bases). From germline, CDR1 is SGHRS and CDR2 YFSETQ. V was cut by 2 bases and J by 0 bases, with 12 bases left in between. CDR3 length: 17 amino acids. CDR3 coding DNA: TGCGCCAGCAGCTTTCAAGGGGTCCTCTCTGGGGCCAACGTCCTGACTTTC. It encodes CASSFQGVLSGANVLTF.

This clonotype was seen many times. J is TRBJ1-2 and V is TRBV9; no firm D call. Trimming left V 3 bases short and J 5 bases short, with 8 bases between. CDR1 and CDR2 from the germline V gene are SGDLS and YYNGEE. The CDR3 runs 12 residues. This CDR3 reads CASSGTEYGYTF. DNA of the CDR3: TGTGCCAGCAGCGGGACTGAGTATGGCTACACCTTC. Based on the CDR3 plus reference TRBV9 and TRBJ1-2, the full variable domain is DSGVTQTPKHLITATGQRVTLRCSPRSGDLSVYWYQQSLDQGLQFLIQYYNGEERAKGNILERFSAQQFPDLHSELNLSSLELGDSALYFCASSGTEYGYTFGSGTRLTVV.

This clonotype was seen many times. The chain has TRBV5-1 and TRBJ2-1; 15 bases agree with TRBD2. The J segment lost 10 bases and the V segment lost 3 bases, leaving 5 bases of the junction unmatched. The CDR3 loop spans 15 amino acids. CDR1 is SGHRS and CDR2 is YFSETQ in the germline V gene. CDR3 in amino acids: CASSSGLAGGPEQFF. In DNA form, the CDR3 reads TGCGCCAGCAGCTCCGGACTAGCGGGAGGGCCCGAGCAGTTCTTC.

This clonotype appeared many times. The chain couples TRBV5-1 to TRBJ2-7; 11 bases match TRBD1. The CDR3 loop spans 18 amino acids. From germline, CDR1 is SGHRS and CDR2 YFSETQ. Trimming took 3 bases from V and 4 from J; bases not matched to a gene: 15. CDR3 in DNA: TGCGCCAGCAGCTCATTAATTTCCCGGACAGGGGGCCAGTACGAGCAGTACTTC. It encodes CASSSLISRTGGQYEQYF. The whole variable domain, remainder taken from reference TRBV5-1 and TRBJ2-7, is KAGVTQTPRYLIKTRGQQVTLSCSPISGHRSVSWYQQTPGQGLQFLFEYFSETQRNKGNFPGRFSGRQFSNSRSEMNVSTLELGDSALYLCASSSLISRTGGQYEQYFGPGTRLTVT.

This clonotype was detected once. A much larger clone is a single base away; this may be a read error. CDR3 in DNA: TGTGCCAGCAGTCTCGGACTAGCGCAATTCAATGAGCAGTTCTTC. This codes for CASSLGLAQFNEQFF. The chain links TRBV25-1 to TRBJ2-1; 9 bases are shared with TRBD2. The junction had 8 bases not matched to a gene; V was cut back by 5 bases and J by 6 bases. This CDR3 has 15 residues. Germline assignment: CDR1 MGHDK and CDR2 SYGVNS.